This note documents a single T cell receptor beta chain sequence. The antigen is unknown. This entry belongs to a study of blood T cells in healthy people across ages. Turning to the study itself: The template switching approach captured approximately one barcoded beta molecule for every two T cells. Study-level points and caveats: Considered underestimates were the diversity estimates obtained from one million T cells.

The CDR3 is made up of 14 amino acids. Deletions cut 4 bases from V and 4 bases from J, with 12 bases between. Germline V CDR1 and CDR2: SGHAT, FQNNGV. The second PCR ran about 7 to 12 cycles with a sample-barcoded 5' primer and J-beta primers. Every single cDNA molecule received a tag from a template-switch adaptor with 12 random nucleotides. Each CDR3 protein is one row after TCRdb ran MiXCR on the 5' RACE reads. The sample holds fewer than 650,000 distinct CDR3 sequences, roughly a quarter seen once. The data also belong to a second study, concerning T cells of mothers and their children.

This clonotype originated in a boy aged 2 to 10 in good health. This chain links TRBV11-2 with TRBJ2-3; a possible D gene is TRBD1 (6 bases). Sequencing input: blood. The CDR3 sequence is CASSWGLSPDTQYF. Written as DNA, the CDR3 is TGTGCCAGCAGCTGGGGGCTTAGCCCAGATACGCAGTATTTT.